This T cell receptor (beta chain) stems from a study of cytomegalovirus exposure and HLA in healthy donors. About the research overall: Early released data comprised 80 million to 90 million unique TCRs from HLA-typed donors. Study-wide results and limits: V- and J-gene trimming of TCR beta was linked (in a later analysis) to a missense DCLRE1C variant. Solely CMV serostatus was available to characterize immune exposure.

PCR involved 60 Vbeta and 13 Jbeta primers. The repertoire was sequenced with immunoSEQ multiplex PCR; TCRdb's copy has only in-frame clones and lacks some. The sample yields 110,000 to 150,000 clones, over 60% seen once. Turning to this clone: The antigen is not known.

This CDR3 comprises 14 residues. Germline assignment: CDR1 MNHEY and CDR2 SVGAGI. V was trimmed by 5 bases and J by 0 bases, leaving 11 bases between them. J is TRBJ2-7 and V is TRBV6-5, with D possibly matching TRBD2 (5 bases). Input material: PBMCs. This sequence was found in a woman in her twenties or thirties in good health and CMV-seronegative. CDR3 protein: CASSRGFNSYEQYF. The DNA for the CDR3 is TGTGCCAGCAGTAGAGGGTTTAACTCCTACGAGCAGTACTTC.